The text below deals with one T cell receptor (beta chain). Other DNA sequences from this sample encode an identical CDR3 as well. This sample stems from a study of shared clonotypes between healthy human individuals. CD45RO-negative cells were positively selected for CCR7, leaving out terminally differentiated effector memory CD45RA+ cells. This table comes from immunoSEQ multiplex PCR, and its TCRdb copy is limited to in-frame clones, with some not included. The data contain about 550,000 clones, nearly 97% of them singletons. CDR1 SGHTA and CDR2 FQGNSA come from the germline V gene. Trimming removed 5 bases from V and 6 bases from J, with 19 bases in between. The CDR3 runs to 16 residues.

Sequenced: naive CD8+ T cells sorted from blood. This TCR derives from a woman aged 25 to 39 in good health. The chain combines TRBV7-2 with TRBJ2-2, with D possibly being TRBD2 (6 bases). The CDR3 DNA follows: TGTGCCAGCAGCATTAGCGGCCCTGGGGCCTCCGGGGAGCTGTTTTTT. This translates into CASSISGPGASGELFF.